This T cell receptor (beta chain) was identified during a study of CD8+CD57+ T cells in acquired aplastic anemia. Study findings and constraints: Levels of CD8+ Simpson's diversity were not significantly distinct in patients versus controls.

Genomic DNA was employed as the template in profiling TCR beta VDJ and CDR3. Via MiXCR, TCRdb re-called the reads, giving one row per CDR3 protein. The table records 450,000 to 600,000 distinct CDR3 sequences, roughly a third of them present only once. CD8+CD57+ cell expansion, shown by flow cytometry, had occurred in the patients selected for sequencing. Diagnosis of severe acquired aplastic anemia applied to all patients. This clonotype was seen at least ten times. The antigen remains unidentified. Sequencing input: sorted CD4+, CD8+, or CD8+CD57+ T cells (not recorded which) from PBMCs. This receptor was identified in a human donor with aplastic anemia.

The CDR3 DNA reads as TGTGCCAGTAGTCCCGGGACAGGGGTGGGCAATGAGCAGTTCTTC. Protein: CASSPGTGVGNEQFF. The chain links TRBV19 to TRBJ2-1, with TRBD1 matching 10 bases. Germline loops: CDR1 LNHDA, CDR2 SQIVND (reference sequence). J gave up 6 bases and V 5 bases, and 7 bases lay outside the gene matches. The CDR3 covers 15 residues. Full variable domain (outside the CDR3, taken from reference TRBV19 and TRBJ2-1): DGGITQSPKYLFRKEGQNVTLSCEQNLNHDAMYWYRQDPGQGLRLIYYSQIVNDFQKGDIAEGYSVSREKKESFPLTVTSAQKNPTAFYLCASSPGTGVGNEQFFGPGTRLTVL.